Below, 24 T cell receptor beta chains from the same sample are listed, as sequenced in a study of tumor T cells in aggressive B-cell lymphoma. TCRdb keeps only in-frame clones here, not all; method: immunoSEQ multiplex PCR. The data hold around 11,000 clones, with about 91% observed a single time. Sequencing was done on a sample of tumor tissue. The receptors stem from an adult with diffuse large B cell lymphoma.

This chain uses TRBV20-1 with TRBJ1-2; D remains unclear. CDR3 length equals 11 residues. Germline values: CDR1 DFQATT, CDR2 SNEGSKA (reference sequence). The V and J ends lost 1 base and 5 bases respectively, with 5 bases between them. This CDR3 reads CSARVNYGYTF. The CDR3 DNA is TGCAGTGCTAGAGTTAATTATGGCTACACCTTC.

V is TRBV27 and J is TRBJ2-6; 7 bases map to TRBD1. The germline V gene encodes CDR1 MNHEY and CDR2 SMNVEV (reference sequence). The CDR3 runs 15 residues. The V and J ends lost 7 bases and 2 bases, in that order; junction bases with no gene match: 5. DNA of the CDR3: TGTGCCAGCACGGGAACAGGGGCTGGGGCCAACGTCCTGACTTTC. It specifies CASTGTGAGANVLTF.

The chain is built from TRBV9 and TRBJ1-2; 7 nucleotides align to TRBD1. V lost 3 bases, J lost 3 bases, and 8 bases stayed unmatched. Germline-derived CDR1 and CDR2 are SGDLS and YYNGEE. The CDR3 runs 15 residues. CDR3 amino acids: CASSASTGQYYGYTF. In DNA form, the CDR3 reads TGTGCCAGCAGCGCATCCACGGGACAGTACTATGGCTACACCTTC. Combining the CDR3 with reference TRBV9 and TRBJ1-2 gives the whole variable domain DSGVTQTPKHLITATGQRVTLRCSPRSGDLSVYWYQQSLDQGLQFLIQYYNGEERAKGNILERFSAQQFPDLHSELNLSSLELGDSALYFCASSASTGQYYGYTFGSGTRLTVV.

The chain uses TRBV5-1 and TRBJ2-2; TRBD1 is a possible D gene (5 bases). The CDR3 has 15 residues. Germline V gene lookup returns CDR1 SGHRS and CDR2 YFSETQ. Deletions cut 0 bases from V and 1 base from J, with 7 bases between. Here the CDR3 reads CASSLGTQNTGELFF. The CDR3 region has the DNA TGCGCCAGCAGCTTGGGGACACAGAACACCGGGGAGCTGTTTTTT.

This clone was recorded a few times. The chain uses TRBV7-9 and TRBJ1-4; D is uncertain. There are 15 residues in the CDR3. The germline V and J ends were trimmed by 2 bases and 2 bases, with 9 bases remaining between them. Germline CDR1 is SEHNR and CDR2 is FQNEAQ (reference sequence). For the CDR3, the DNA is TGTGCCAGCAGCTTATCCCAAAGCACTAATGAAAAACTGTTTTTT. Protein product: CASSLSQSTNEKLFF.

The chain has TRBV4-1 and TRBJ2-3, with TRBD2 matching 13 bases. Germline V lookup: CDR1 MGHRA, CDR2 YSYEKL. V trimming: 4 bases; J trimming: 1 base; junction bases outside the gene matches: 8. The CDR3 contains 18 residues. The CDR3 coding sequence is TGCGCCAGCAGCCCATTCACCGGGACTAGCGGGGGCACAGATACGCAGTATTTT. As protein: CASSPFTGTSGGTDTQYF.

The chain is built from TRBV28 and TRBJ2-1; TRBD2 matches 7 bases. Germline V gives CDR1 MDHEN, CDR2 SYDVKM. Trimming took 1 base from V and 2 from J; bases not matched to a gene: 5. The CDR3 totals 16 residues. The chain's CDR3 is CASSLSRGGAYNEQFF. The CDR3 DNA reads TGTGCCAGCAGTTTATCCCGGGGAGGGGCCTACAATGAGCAGTTCTTC.

The chain is built from TRBV6-5 and TRBJ1-2; 7 bases agree with TRBD1. Germline CDR1 is MNHEY and CDR2 is SVGAGI. J lost 8 bases, V lost 2 bases, and 8 bases had no gene match. The CDR3 runs to 14 residues. The CDR3: CASSYQTGSEGYTF. CDR3 DNA: TGTGCCAGCAGTTACCAGACAGGGTCGGAGGGCTACACCTTC.

This clone has a single count. This chain links TRBV7-2 with TRBJ1-2; maybe TRBD1 (5 bases). Germline CDR1 and CDR2: SGHTA and FQGNSA. The CDR3 sequence is 15 residues long. V was pared by 2 bases and J by 5 bases, with 15 bases between. CDR3 amino acids: CASSLMSQGGYGYTF. CDR3 sequence (DNA): TGTGCCAGCAGCTTAATGAGTCAGGGAGGGTATGGCTACACCTTC.

V is TRBV11-1 and J is TRBJ1-2, with D perhaps TRBD1 (5 bases). The V gene's germline CDR1 is SGHAT and CDR2 FQDESV (reference sequence). V dropped 5 bases and J dropped 6 bases, with 10 bases sitting between them. The CDR3 totals 12 residues. DNA of the CDR3: TGTGCCAGCAGCCCAGGGAGGAATGGCTACACCTTC. Amino acid sequence: CASSPGRNGYTF.

This clone was recorded only once. V gene TRBV19 combines with J gene TRBJ2-4, with TRBD2 matching 9 bases. The J segment lost 12 bases and the V segment lost 2 bases, leaving 14 bases of the junction unmatched. CDR3 length equals 16 residues. Germline V gene sequence: CDR1 LNHDA, CDR2 SQIVND (reference sequence). The CDR3 region has the DNA TGTGCCAGTAGTATAACGAGCAGGAGCGGGGGGACTTCTCAGTACTTC. This gives the protein CASSITSRSGGTSQYF.

The chain uses TRBV7-2 and TRBJ2-7, with a weak D call TRBD1 (5 bases). CDR1 and CDR2 (germline): SGHTA, FQGNSA. The CDR3 has 14 residues. Trimming shortened V by 3 bases and J by 4 bases, and 13 bases separated the two germline ends. In DNA form, the CDR3 reads TGTGCCAGCAGCTTCGGAGTGGGGCTATACGAGCAGTACTTC. Protein: CASSFGVGLYEQYF.

The rearrangement uses TRBV2 and TRBJ1-1; tentative D call: TRBD1 (5 bases). Germline loops: CDR1 SNHLY, CDR2 FYNNEI. V was pared by 7 bases and J by 3 bases, with 12 bases between. The CDR3 extends over 13 amino acids. The CDR3 DNA is TGTGCCAGCAAAGGGGCCCCCCACACTGAAGCTTTCTTT. Its translation is CASKGAPHTEAFF.

The J gene is TRBJ1-5, the V gene TRBV28; D is unclear. The CDR3 totals 15 residues. V lost 6 bases, J lost 5 bases, and 17 bases lay in between. The V gene's germline CDR1 is MDHEN and CDR2 SYDVKM. CDR3 residues: CASRLPGKGDQPQHF. DNA for the CDR3: TGTGCCAGCAGACTGCCGGGGAAAGGAGATCAGCCCCAGCATTTT.

The chain is built from TRBV4-3 and TRBJ2-3; weak D call: TRBD2 (5 bases). This CDR3 region has 15 residues. Germline V gene lookup returns CDR1 LGHNA and CDR2 YSLEER. Trimming shortened V by 4 bases and J by 2 bases, and 13 bases separated the two germline ends. The CDR3 DNA reads TGCGCCAGCAGCCCCGGGGTGGGATACACAGATACGCAGTATTTT. Its protein is CASSPGVGYTDTQYF.

The V call is TRBV6-1, the J call TRBJ2-5, with a tentative D call TRBD2 (6 bases). The DNA end favors TRBJ2-7, so the J call may be wrong. The CDR3 has 13 residues. Germline CDR1 reads MNHNS; CDR2 reads SASEGT. CDR3 region: CASSDWRGYEQYF. The CDR3, as DNA: TGTGCCAGCAGTGATTGGCGGGGCTACGAGCAGTACTTC.

This chain connects TRBV19 to TRBJ2-7, with D maybe TRBD1 (6 bases). Deletions cut 8 bases from V and 5 bases from J, with 10 bases between. Per germline, CDR1 LNHDA and CDR2 SQIVND (reference sequence). The CDR3 is 11 residues long. The CDR3 loop reads CASGQTNEQYF. Here the CDR3 DNA reads TGTGCCAGTGGACAGACCAACGAGCAGTACTTC.

The chain uses TRBV5-6 and TRBJ1-2, with a possible D match to TRBD1 (5 bases). The germline V gene has CDR1 SGHDT and CDR2 YYEEEE. Trimming stripped 1 base from V and 7 bases from J, with 14 bases between. The length of the CDR3 is 14 residues. CDR3 loop: CASSLSTGVGGYTF. CDR3 nucleotides: TGTGCCAGCAGCTTGAGTACGGGGGTAGGTGGCTACACCTTC.

The rearrangement uses TRBV2 and TRBJ2-2, with D uncertain. The CDR3 is 14 amino acids. V dropped 8 bases and J dropped 3 bases, with 13 bases sitting between them. Germline V CDR1 and CDR2: SNHLY, FYNNEI. The DNA of the CDR3 is TGTGCCAGCGACCGGCAGGCTTACACCGGGGAGCTGTTTTTT. It yields the protein CASDRQAYTGELFF.

The chain joins TRBV5-1 to TRBJ1-1; maybe TRBD1 (5 bases). V was trimmed by 0 bases and J by 1 base, leaving 16 bases between them. Germline V gene lookup returns CDR1 SGHRS and CDR2 YFSETQ. The CDR3 loop spans 17 amino acids. The CDR3 reads CASSLGTIRASNTEAFF. The CDR3 DNA is TGCGCCAGCAGCTTGGGGACAATCAGGGCCTCGAACACTGAAGCTTTCTTT.

The chain combines TRBV12-2 with TRBJ2-5; TRBD1, as called in the table, went unchecked against the DNA. TRBV12-2 is a pseudogene segment. The CDR3 runs 16 residues. CDR3 sequence: CASRPSGQQYQETQYF. CDR3 nucleotides: TGTGCAAGTCGCCCATCGGGACAGCAGTACCAAGAGACCCAGTACTTC.

The V gene is TRBV18, the J gene TRBJ2-5; D is possibly TRBD2 (7 bases). In germline, CDR1 is KGHSH, CDR2 LQKENI. V shed 6 bases and J shed 2 bases, with 19 bases lying between them. This CDR3 comprises 16 residues. Here the CDR3 DNA reads TGTGCCAGCTCGCGCAGCGGGACAAGGATACAAGAGACCCAGTACTTC. It encodes CASSRSGTRIQETQYF.

This chain uses TRBV11-2 with TRBJ2-5, with 11 nucleotides matching TRBD2. The CDR3 covers 16 residues. Germline values: CDR1 SGHAT, CDR2 FQNNGV. V lost 2 bases, J lost 1 base, and 3 bases stayed unmatched. Here the CDR3 DNA reads TGTGCCAGCAGCTTAAGTGGACTAGCGGGCCAAGAGACCCAGTACTTC. Encoded protein: CASSLSGLAGQETQYF.

The chain is built from TRBV18 and TRBJ2-7; D perhaps matches TRBD2 (5 bases). The CDR3 is 14 residues long. Germline V gene data show CDR1 as KGHSH and CDR2 as LQKENI. V lost 1 base, J lost 1 base, and 8 bases lay in between. The CDR3 DNA reads TGTGCCAGCTCACCACAACTAGATTCCTACGAGCAGTACTTC. This gives the protein CASSPQLDSYEQYF. The full variable domain, with the rest looked up from reference TRBV18 and TRBJ2-7, is NAGVMQNPRHLVRRRGQEARLRCSPMKGHSHVYWYRQLPEEGLKFMVYLQKENIIDESGMPKERFSAEFPKEGPSILRIQQVVRGDSAAYFCASSPQLDSYEQYFGPGTRLTVT.